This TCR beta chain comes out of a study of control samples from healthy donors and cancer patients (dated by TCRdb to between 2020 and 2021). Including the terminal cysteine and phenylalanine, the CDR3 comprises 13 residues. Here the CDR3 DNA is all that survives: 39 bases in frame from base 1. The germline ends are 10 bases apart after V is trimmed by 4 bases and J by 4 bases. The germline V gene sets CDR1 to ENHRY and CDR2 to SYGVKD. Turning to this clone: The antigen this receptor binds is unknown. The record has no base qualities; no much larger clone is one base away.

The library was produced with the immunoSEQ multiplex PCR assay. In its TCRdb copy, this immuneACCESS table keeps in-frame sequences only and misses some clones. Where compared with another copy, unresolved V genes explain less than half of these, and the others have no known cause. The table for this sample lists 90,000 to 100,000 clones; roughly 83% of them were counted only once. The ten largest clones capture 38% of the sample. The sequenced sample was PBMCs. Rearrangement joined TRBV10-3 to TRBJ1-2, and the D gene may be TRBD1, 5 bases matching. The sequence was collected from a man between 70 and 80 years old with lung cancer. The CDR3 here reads CAISVGAAYGYTF. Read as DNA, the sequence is TGTGCCATCAGTGTCGGGGCCGCCTATGGCTACACCTTC.